The 21 T cell receptor beta chains below all came from one sample that was sequenced in a study of T cells in Graves' hyperthyroidism and ophthalmopathy. Using RNA transcripts as the source, TCR beta CDR3 regions were amplified. HTBI primers were the set used in a first-round RT-PCR of the TCR CDR3. TCRdb processed the multiplex PCR reads anew with MiXCR; each CDR3 protein has one entry. The data show 370,000 or so distinct CDR3 sequences, 13% seen once. The sequenced sample was blood. The receptors come from a man younger than 40 with Graves' hyperthyroidism that later progressed to Graves' ophthalmopathy.

V usage is TRBV7-9 and J usage is TRBJ2-6, with TRBD1 matching 7 bases. V was pared by 5 bases and J by 1 base, with 8 bases of the junction left unmatched. CDR1 SEHNR and CDR2 FQNEAQ come from the germline V gene (reference sequence). CDR3 size: 17 residues. CDR3 coding DNA: TGTGCCAGCAGCCCCCAGGGGGTCCGTTCTGGGGCCAACGTCCTGACTTTC. This sequence encodes CASSPQGVRSGANVLTF. Filled out from reference TRBV7-9 and TRBJ2-6, the complete variable domain reads DTGVSQNPRHKITKRGQNVTFRCDPISEHNRLYWYRQTLGQGPEFLTYFQNEAQLEKSRLLSDRFSAERPKGSFSTLEIQRTEQGDSAMYLCASSPQGVRSGANVLTFGAGSRLTVL.

This clonotype was picked up many times. This rearrangement joins TRBV7-6 to TRBJ2-1; D may be TRBD2 (5 bases). Germline CDR1 reads SGHVS; CDR2 reads FNYEAQ. Trimming took off 6 bases at V and 7 bases at J, with 16 bases between the two ends. This CDR3 is 14 amino acids long. The CDR3 is CASSFASQGNEQFF. Here the CDR3 DNA reads TGTGCCAGCAGTTTCGCTAGCCAAGGGAATGAGCAGTTCTTC.

This clonotype was observed many times. This sequence joins TRBV7-9 and TRBJ1-6; no reliable D call. The V end was cut by 5 bases, the J end by 7 bases, with 9 bases between. This CDR3 spans 13 amino acids. Germline V gene data show CDR1 as SEHNR and CDR2 as FQNEAQ (reference sequence). The CDR3 protein is CASSPLGNSPLHF. The CDR3 bases are TGTGCCAGCAGCCCATTGGGAAATTCACCCCTCCACTTT.

The rearrangement links TRBV5-1 to TRBJ2-3, with 9 bases identical to TRBD2. The CDR3 has 15 amino acids. V was pared by 0 bases and J by 4 bases, with 3 bases of the junction left unmatched. Germline CDR1 SGHRS, CDR2 YFSETQ. This CDR3 reads CASSLVSGGADTQYF. CDR3 in DNA: TGCGCCAGCAGCTTGGTTAGCGGGGGAGCAGATACGCAGTATTTT.

This clonotype was found many times. For the CDR3, the DNA is TGTGCCAGCAGTTTAGGAGGATCCTTTGTATACGAGCAGTACTTC. This gives the protein CASSLGGSFVYEQYF. This chain links TRBV28 with TRBJ2-7, with D maybe TRBD2 (5 bases). Trimming stripped 2 bases from V and 4 bases from J, with 15 bases between. The CDR3 spans 15 residues. Germline V gene sequence: CDR1 MDHEN, CDR2 SYDVKM.

This clonotype was counted at least ten times. The chain combines TRBV2 with TRBJ2-7; 9 nucleotides match TRBD1. V lost 7 bases to trimming and J lost 1 base; unmatched junction nucleotides: 5. This CDR3 is built from 14 residues. Per germline, CDR1 SNHLY and CDR2 FYNNEI. The CDR3 nucleotides read TGTGCCAGCACAAAACAGGGGGCGTCCTACGAGCAGTACTTC. Its protein is CASTKQGASYEQYF.

This clonotype appeared a few times. CDR3 residues: CSVGDRDGNQPQHF. CDR3 nucleotides: TGCAGCGTTGGGGACAGGGACGGCAATCAGCCCCAGCATTTT. The V and J genes are TRBV29-1 and TRBJ1-5, with 9 bases aligning to TRBD1. V shed 4 bases, J shed 2 bases, and the junction held 3 bases outside the gene matches. CDR1 SQVTM and CDR2 ANQGSEA come from the germline V gene. The CDR3 spans 14 residues.

The chain links TRBV29-1 to TRBJ2-7; D remains unclear. The CDR3 runs to 11 residues. The germline CDR1 and CDR2 sequences are SQVTM and ANQGSEA. V lost 5 bases, J lost 4 bases, and 9 bases lay in between. CDR3 DNA sequence: TGCAGCGTTTCTGTGAGTTACGAGCAGTACTTC. Translated, it gives CSVSVSYEQYF.

The table lists this clonotype with many counts. The V call is TRBV6-1, the J call TRBJ2-2; TRBD2 might be the D (7 bases). V lost 4 bases to trimming and J lost 2 bases, with 11 bases between them. The CDR3 extends over 15 amino acids. Per germline, CDR1 MNHNS and CDR2 SASEGT. CDR3 coding DNA: TGTGCCAGCAGTGTATCGGGGGGCAACACCGGGGAGCTGTTTTTT. Translated: CASSVSGGNTGELFF.

This clonotype was observed a few times. The chain couples TRBV7-9 to TRBJ2-2; D gene uncertain. The CDR3 spans 14 residues. Germline CDR1 SEHNR, CDR2 FQNEAQ (reference sequence). The germline V and J ends were trimmed by 8 bases and 1 base, with 11 bases remaining between them. CDR3 amino acids: CASAALGNTGELFF. In DNA, the CDR3 is TGTGCCAGCGCTGCCCTCGGGAACACCGGGGAGCTGTTTTTT.

This clonotype was observed a handful of times. The chain is built from TRBV9 and TRBJ2-3, with 11 nucleotides matching TRBD2. The CDR3 sequence is 17 residues long. Germline CDR1 SGDLS, CDR2 YYNGEE. The J segment lost 3 bases and the V segment lost 3 bases, leaving 9 bases of the junction unmatched. In nucleotides, the CDR3 is TGTGCCAGCAGCGGGGCCTTAGCGGGGGGGCAGACAGATACGCAGTATTTT. The encoded protein is CASSGALAGGQTDTQYF.

At least ten counts were recorded for this clonotype. The CDR3 loop is CASSLGTGVYNEQFF. DNA for the CDR3: TGTGCCAGCAGCTTAGGGACAGGGGTCTACAATGAGCAGTTCTTC. J is TRBJ2-1 and V is TRBV11-2, with 9 bases that match TRBD1. Germline lookup yields CDR1 SGHAT and CDR2 FQNNGV. The CDR3 is 15 amino acids. The J segment lost 3 bases and the V segment lost 1 base, leaving 1 base of the junction unmatched. The full variable domain, in which reference TRBV11-2 and TRBJ2-1 provide the parts outside the CDR3, is EAGVAQSPRYKIIEKRQSVAFWCNPISGHATLYWYQQILGQGPKLLIQFQNNGVVDDSQLPKDRFSAERLKGVDSTLKIQPAKLEDSAVYLCASSLGTGVYNEQFFGPGTRLTVL.

The chain employs TRBV6-2 or TRBV6-3 and TRBJ2-3; 7 positions match TRBD2. The CDR3 length is 16 residues. The V and J ends lost 5 bases and 1 base, in that order; junction bases with no gene match: 9. The germline CDR1 and CDR2 sequences are MNHEY and SVGEGT. The CDR3 DNA follows: TGTGCCAGCAGTCAATACGGGGGGTTTGGCACAGATACGCAGTATTTT. This sequence encodes CASSQYGGFGTDTQYF.

Only a few counts were recorded for this clonotype. CDR3 protein: CASSQDVGGLETQYF. The CDR3 DNA sequence: TGTGCCAGCAGCCAAGATGTGGGGGGCCTGGAGACCCAGTACTTC. This chain joins TRBV3-1 and TRBJ2-5, with D possibly called TRBD1 or TRBD2 (6 bases each). This CDR3 has 15 amino acids. Trimming removed 0 bases from V and 5 bases from J, with 13 bases in between. Per the germline V gene, CDR1 is LGHDT and CDR2 is YNNKEL (reference sequence).

This clonotype has more than one count but fewer than ten. V and J are TRBV4-1 and TRBJ2-7; D remains unclear. Germline values: CDR1 MGHRA, CDR2 YSYEKL. Trimming removed 1 base from V and 2 bases from J, with 12 bases in between. The length of the CDR3 is 15 residues. The CDR3 DNA follows: TGCGCCAGCAGCCAAGGTGTTATAGAACCCTACGAGCAGTACTTC. This gives the protein CASSQGVIEPYEQYF.

This clonotype was observed at least ten times. The rearrangement links TRBV6-1 to TRBJ2-5; unclear D gene. This CDR3 has 13 amino acids. Germline CDR1 and CDR2: MNHNS and SASEGT. V lost 5 bases to trimming and J lost 7 bases, with 14 bases between them. DNA of the CDR3: TGTGCCAGCAGTATCCCAGAGACCTCGACCCAGTACTTC. Translating it yields CASSIPETSTQYF.

The genes are TRBV10-3 and TRBJ1-2, with D perhaps TRBD1 (5 bases). V was clipped by 8 bases and J by 7 bases, with 17 bases between them. From germline, CDR1 is ENHRY and CDR2 SYGVKD. The CDR3 totals 13 residues. CDR3 nucleotide sequence: TGTGCCATCGTGGACAATCCTTCCTCTGGCTACACCTTC. Translating it yields CAIVDNPSSGYTF.

There are many counts of this clonotype. V usage is TRBV29-1 and J usage is TRBJ2-1; D may be TRBD1 or TRBD2 (6 bases each). The germline CDR1 and CDR2 sequences are SQVTM and ANQGSEA. The CDR3 consists of 14 residues. Trimming took off 5 bases at V and 6 bases at J, with 17 bases between the two ends. CDR3 protein: CSVTGARGSNEQFF. The CDR3 DNA sequence: TGCAGCGTTACGGGGGCGAGGGGGAGCAATGAGCAGTTCTTC.

This clonotype has ten or more counts. The chain carries TRBV5-1 and TRBJ2-3; D gene unclear. Germline lookup yields CDR1 SGHRS and CDR2 YFSETQ. Trimming took 2 bases from V and 0 from J, leaving 16 bases between them. CDR3 length: 17 residues. For the CDR3, the DNA is TGCGCCAGCAGCTTAAGCCCCCCCGGTGCTAGCACAGATACGCAGTATTTT. This codes for CASSLSPPGASTDTQYF.

Comment on this clonotype: This may stem from a read error, because a much larger clone lies one nucleotide away. This chain connects TRBV6-5 to TRBJ2-3; the match to TRBD2 covers 11 bases. Per germline, CDR1 MNHEY and CDR2 SVGAGI. CDR3 length: 15 amino acids. Trimming took 4 bases from V and 3 from J; bases not matched to a gene: 3. CDR3 nucleotides: TGTGCCAGCAGTTTAGCGGGGGGGCCGACAGATACGCAGTATTTT. Its translation is CASSLAGGPTDTQYF.

This clonotype was recorded many times. This chain joins TRBV28 and TRBJ2-7; TRBD1 or TRBD2 may be the D gene (5 bases each). V dropped 5 bases and J dropped 7 bases, with 12 bases sitting between them. The CDR3 is made up of 12 amino acids. The germline CDR1 and CDR2 sequences are MDHEN and SYDVKM. This CDR3 reads CASSPGPWEQYF. CDR3 DNA: TGTGCCAGCAGTCCGGGACCCTGGGAGCAGTACTTC.